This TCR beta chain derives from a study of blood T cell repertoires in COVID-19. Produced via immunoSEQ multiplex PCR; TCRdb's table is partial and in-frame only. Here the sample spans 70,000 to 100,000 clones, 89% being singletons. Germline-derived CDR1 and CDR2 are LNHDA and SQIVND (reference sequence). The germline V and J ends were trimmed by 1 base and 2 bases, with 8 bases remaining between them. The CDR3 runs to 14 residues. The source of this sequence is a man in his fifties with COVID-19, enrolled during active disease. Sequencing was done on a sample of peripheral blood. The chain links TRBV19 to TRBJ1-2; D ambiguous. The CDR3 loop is CASSIAGINYGYTF. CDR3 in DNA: TGTGCCAGTAGTATAGCCGGTATAAACTATGGCTACACCTTC. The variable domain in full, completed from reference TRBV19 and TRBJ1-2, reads DGGITQSPKYLFRKEGQNVTLSCEQNLNHDAMYWYRQDPGQGLRLIYYSQIVNDFQKGDIAEGYSVSREKKESFPLTVTSAQKNPTAFYLCASSIAGINYGYTFGSGTRLTVV.